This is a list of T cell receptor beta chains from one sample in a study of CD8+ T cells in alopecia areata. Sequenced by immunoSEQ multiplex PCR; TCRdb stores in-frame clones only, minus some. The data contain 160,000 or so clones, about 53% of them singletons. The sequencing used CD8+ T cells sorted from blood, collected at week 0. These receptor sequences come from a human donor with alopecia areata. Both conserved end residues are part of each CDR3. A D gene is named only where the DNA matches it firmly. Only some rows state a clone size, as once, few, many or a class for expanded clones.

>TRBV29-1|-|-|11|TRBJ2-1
CSVVFGREQFF
TGCAGCGTTGTCTTCGGGCGGGAGCAGTTCTTC
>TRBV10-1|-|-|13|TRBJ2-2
CASSGRNTGELFF
TGCGCCAGCAGTGGGCGAAACACCGGGGAGCTGTTTTTT
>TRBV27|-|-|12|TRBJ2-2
CASSTVTGELFF
TGTGCCAGTTCAACAGTCACCGGGGAGCTGTTTTTT
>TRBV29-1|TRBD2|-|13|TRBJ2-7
CSVELAGDYEQYF
TGCAGCGTTGAATTAGCGGGGGACTACGAGCAGTACTTC
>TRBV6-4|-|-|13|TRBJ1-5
CASSEDIGQPQHF
TGTGCCAGCAGTGAAGACATCGGGCAGCCCCAGCATTTT
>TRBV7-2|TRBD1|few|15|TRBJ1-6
CASSEPGTVNSPLHF
TGTGCCAGCAGCGAACCCGGGACAGTTAATTCACCCCTCCACTTT
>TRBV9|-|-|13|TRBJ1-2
CASSKNSPYGYTF
TGTGCCAGCAGCAAAAACAGCCCTTATGGCTACACCTTC
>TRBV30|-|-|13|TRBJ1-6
CAVGGTYNSPLHF
TGTGCCGTCGGTGGGACTTATAATTCACCCCTCCACTTT
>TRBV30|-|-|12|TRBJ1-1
CACPSGNTEAFF
TGTGCCTGCCCTAGTGGGAACACTGAAGCTTTCTTT
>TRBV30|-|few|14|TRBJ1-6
CAWNSGQEHSPLHF
TGTGCCTGGAACTCGGGACAAGAACATTCACCCCTCCACTTT
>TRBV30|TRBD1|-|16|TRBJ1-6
CAWSDYQGARNSPLHF
TGTGCCTGGAGTGACTACCAGGGGGCGCGGAATTCACCCCTCCACTTT
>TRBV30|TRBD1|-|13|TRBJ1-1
CAGVTGERTEAFF
TGTGCCGGCGTGACAGGGGAGCGCACTGAAGCTTTCTTT
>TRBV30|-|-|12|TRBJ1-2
CAWSVGRDGYTF
TGTGCCTGGAGTGTAGGCCGAGATGGCTACACCTTC
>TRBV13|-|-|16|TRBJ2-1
CASSLDMSFSYNEQFF
TGTGCCAGCAGCTTAGACATGTCCTTCTCCTACAATGAGCAGTTCTTC
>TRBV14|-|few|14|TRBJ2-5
CASSHWTNQETQYF
TGTGCCAGCAGCCACTGGACAAACCAAGAGACCCAGTACTTC
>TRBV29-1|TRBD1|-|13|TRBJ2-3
CSVQQGRSDTQYF
TGCAGCGTCCAACAGGGGCGGTCAGATACGCAGTATTTT
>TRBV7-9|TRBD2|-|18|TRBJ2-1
CASSPGTSGGAAYNEQFF
TGTGCCAGCAGCCCGGGGACTAGCGGGGGGGCTGCCTACAATGAGCAGTTCTTC
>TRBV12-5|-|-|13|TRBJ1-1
CASGLGGLTEAFF
TGTGCTAGTGGTTTAGGAGGGTTGACTGAAGCTTTCTTT
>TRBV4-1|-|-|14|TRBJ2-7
CASSQVKAVREQYF
TGCGCCAGCAGCCAAGTCAAGGCGGTAAGGGAGCAGTACTTC
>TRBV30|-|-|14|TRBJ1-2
CAWTTPRGLWGYTF
TGTGCCTGGACCACCCCGCGCGGGTTGTGGGGCTACACCTTC
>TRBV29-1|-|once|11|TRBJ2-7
CSVGQYYEQYF
TGCAGCGTTGGGCAGTACTACGAGCAGTACTTC
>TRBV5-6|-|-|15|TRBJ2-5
CASSLSLDYQETQYF
TGTGCCAGCAGCCTATCACTCGATTACCAAGAGACCCAGTACTTC
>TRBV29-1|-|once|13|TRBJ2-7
CSVEGGQPYEQYF
TGCAGCGTTGAAGGCGGACAGCCCTACGAGCAGTACTTC
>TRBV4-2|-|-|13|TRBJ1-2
CASSEGEGEGYTF
TGTGCCAGCAGCGAAGGGGAAGGGGAAGGCTACACCTTC
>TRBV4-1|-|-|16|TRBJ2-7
CASSQDISPNAYEQYF
TGCGCCAGCAGCCAAGATATATCGCCCAATGCTTACGAGCAGTACTTC
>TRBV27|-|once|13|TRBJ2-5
CASSLDVEETQYF
TGTGCCAGCAGTTTAGATGTAGAGGAGACCCAGTACTTC
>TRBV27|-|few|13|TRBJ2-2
CASSFQGSGELFF
TGTGCCAGCAGTTTCCAGGGATCCGGGGAGCTGTTTTTT
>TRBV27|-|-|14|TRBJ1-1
CASSLWGRDTEAFF
TGTGCCAGCAGTCTATGGGGGAGGGACACTGAAGCTTTCTTT
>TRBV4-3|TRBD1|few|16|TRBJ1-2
CASSQDRTGESYGYTF
TGCGCCAGCAGCCAAGATCGGACAGGGGAATCCTATGGCTACACCTTC
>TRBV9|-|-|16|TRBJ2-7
CASSVVAASSVYEQYF
TGTGCCAGCAGCGTAGTTGCGGCCAGCAGTGTTTACGAGCAGTACTTC
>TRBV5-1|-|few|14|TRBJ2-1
CASRMTGAGDEQFF
TGCGCCAGCAGGATGACGGGGGCCGGGGATGAGCAGTTCTTC
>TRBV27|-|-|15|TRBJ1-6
CASSLDLGTDSPLHF
TGTGCCAGCAGTCTGGACCTTGGGACCGATTCACCCCTCCACTTT
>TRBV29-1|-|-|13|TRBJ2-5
CSVEPRGGETQYF
TGCAGCGTTGAACCTAGGGGAGGAGAGACCCAGTACTTC
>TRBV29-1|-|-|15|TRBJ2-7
CSVEDREGEEYEQYF
TGCAGCGTTGAAGATCGCGAGGGGGAAGAGTACGAGCAGTACTTC
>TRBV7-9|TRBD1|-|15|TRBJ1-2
CASSPLTGVWDGYTF
TGTGCCAGCAGCCCCCTCACAGGGGTATGGGATGGCTACACCTTC
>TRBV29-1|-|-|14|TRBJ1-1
CSVGRGGLNTEAFF
TGCAGCGTGGGGCGAGGGGGACTGAACACTGAAGCTTTCTTT
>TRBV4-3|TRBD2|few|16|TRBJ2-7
CASSQDGLAGAYEQYF
TGCGCCAGCAGCCAAGATGGCCTAGCGGGGGCCTACGAGCAGTACTTC
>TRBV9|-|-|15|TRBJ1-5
CASSPRPGINQPQHF
TGTGCCAGCAGCCCCCGTCCAGGTATCAATCAGCCCCAGCATTTT
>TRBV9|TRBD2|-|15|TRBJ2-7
CASALGASGGNEQYF
TGTGCCAGCGCCCTGGGGGCTAGCGGGGGGAACGAGCAGTACTTC
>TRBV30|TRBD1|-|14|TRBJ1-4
CAWSDGTGDEKLFF
TGTGCCTGGAGCGACGGGACAGGGGATGAAAAACTGTTTTTT
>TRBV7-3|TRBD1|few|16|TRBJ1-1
CASSSGQALGGTEAFF
TGTGCCAGCAGCTCGGGACAGGCCCTTGGGGGCACTGAAGCTTTCTTT
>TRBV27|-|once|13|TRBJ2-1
CASSLSSMNEQFF
TGTGCCAGCAGTTTATCCTCCATGAATGAGCAGTTCTTC
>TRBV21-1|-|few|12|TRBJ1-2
CASSKAGSGYTF
TGTGCCAGCAGCAAAGCGGGGTCTGGCTACACCTTC